The 20 T cell receptor beta chains reported below all come from one sample, sequenced in a study of T-cell reconstitution after alpha-beta-depleted transplantation in children. Construction of the TCRbeta library involved unique molecular identifiers. TCRdb re-analysed the PCR reads in MiXCR, keeping a single row per CDR3 protein. The table shows a few hundred thousand distinct CDR3 sequences, with over 10% occurring only once. This specimen was PBMCs, mostly from graft donor cells, taken 360 days after TCRalphabeta/CD19-depleted stem cell transplant. These receptors originate from a male patient younger than 18 who had a stem cell transplant for acute myeloid leukemia, so the T cells may come from the graft donor.

The chain combines TRBV20-1 with TRBJ1-1; 8 positions agree with TRBD1. V was clipped by 6 bases and J by 3 bases; unmatched bases: 9. The CDR3 consists of 14 residues. Germline-derived CDR1 and CDR2 are DFQATT and SNEGSKA (reference sequence). The DNA for the CDR3 is TGCAGTGCCGATTTCGGACAGGGATACACTGAAGCTTTCTTT. Amino acids: CSADFGQGYTEAFF.

The CDR3 DNA follows: TGCAGCGCGAAGGGCCGTCTCGGGTACGAGCAGTACTTC. Amino acids: CSAKGRLGYEQYF. The chain joins TRBV29-1 to TRBJ2-7, with D hard to call. The germline gives CDR1 SQVTM, CDR2 ANQGSEA. The CDR3 runs to 13 residues. V lost 7 bases and J lost 4, with 17 bases in between.

The table lists this clonotype with a few counts. The CDR3 DNA follows: TGTGCCACTTCTCCTGGGACAGGCTATGGCTACACCTTC. Its protein is CATSPGTGYGYTF. The V call is TRBV10-3, the J call TRBJ1-2; TRBD1 matches at 8 bases. The CDR3 contains 13 residues. CDR1 is ENHRY and CDR2 is SYGVKD in the germline V gene. V lost 10 bases to trimming and J lost 4 bases; unmatched junction nucleotides: 8.

This clonotype was seen a few times. This chain uses TRBV9 with TRBJ2-1; unclear D gene. The CDR3 is made up of 16 amino acids. Germline CDR1 is SGDLS and CDR2 is YYNGEE. V lost 0 bases and J 2 bases, leaving 12 bases between the germline ends. Written as DNA, the CDR3 is TGTGCCAGCAGCGTAGCGACGAGTAATACCTACAATGAGCAGTTCTTC. Residues: CASSVATSNTYNEQFF.

This clonotype appeared a few times. The chain combines TRBV5-1 with TRBJ2-3; D might be TRBD2 (5 bases). The length of the CDR3 is 13 residues. Trimming stripped 0 bases from V and 9 bases from J, with 11 bases between. Per the germline V gene, CDR1 is SGHRS and CDR2 is YFSETQ. The CDR3 bases are TGCGCCAGCAGCTTGGGGCTAACGGGGACGCAGTATTTT. Amino acids: CASSLGLTGTQYF.

The J gene is TRBJ1-1, the V gene TRBV7-2; D ambiguous. CDR3 length equals 14 residues. The V end lost 1 base, the J end lost 2 bases, and 8 bases lay between the germline ends. The germline V gene has CDR1 SGHTA and CDR2 FQGNSA. As DNA, the CDR3 is TGTGCCAGCAGCTTAGGAGGGTCCAACACTGAAGCTTTCTTT. It encodes CASSLGGSNTEAFF.

The chain couples TRBV7-6 to TRBJ1-6, with 10 bases identical to TRBD1. V shed 4 bases, J shed 8 bases, and the junction held 2 bases outside the gene matches. Looked up from germline, CDR1 is SGHVS and CDR2 is FNYEAQ. This CDR3 spans 14 amino acids. This chain's CDR3 is CASSSTGGYSPLHF. As DNA, the CDR3 is TGTGCCAGCAGCTCGACAGGGGGCTATTCACCCCTCCACTTT.

The chain links TRBV20-1 to TRBJ2-1; 8 bases agree with TRBD2. The CDR3 consists of 14 residues. Germline CDR1 reads DFQATT; CDR2 reads SNEGSKA (reference sequence). V was pared by 3 bases and J by 7 bases, with 8 bases of the junction left unmatched. Here the CDR3 reads CSASPAGVRNEQFF. In DNA form, the CDR3 reads TGCAGTGCTAGTCCAGCGGGAGTGAGGAATGAGCAGTTCTTC.

This chain uses TRBV6-2 or TRBV6-3 with TRBJ2-7; D gene ambiguous. V was cut by 4 bases and J by 7 bases, with 11 bases left in between. There are 12 residues in the CDR3. Germline CDR1 reads MNHEY; CDR2 reads SVGEGT. In nucleotides, the CDR3 is TGTGCCAGCAGTTCTGGGGTGTGGGAGCAGTACTTC. It yields the protein CASSSGVWEQYF.

This clonotype was seen more than once but under ten times. The chain couples TRBV6-4 to TRBJ2-7; 7 bases fit TRBD2. The trim removed 7 bases at V and 4 bases at J, leaving 10 bases unmatched. CDR1 and CDR2 (germline): MRHNA, SNTAGT. The CDR3 is 14 residues long. The CDR3 coding sequence is TGTGCCAGCACTCGCCGGTCTAGCGGATACGAGCAGTACTTC. Its protein is CASTRRSSGYEQYF.

In its sample, this clonotype was seen a few times. The rearrangement links TRBV5-1 to TRBJ2-7, with 13 bases aligning to TRBD2. V trimming: 2 bases; J trimming: 0 bases; junction bases outside the gene matches: 5. Per germline, CDR1 SGHRS and CDR2 YFSETQ. The CDR3 consists of 17 residues. DNA for the CDR3: TGCGCCAGCAGCTTACTAGCGGGAGGGGTGTTCTCCTACGAGCAGTACTTC. Amino acid sequence: CASSLLAGGVFSYEQYF. Combining the CDR3 with reference TRBV5-1 and TRBJ2-7 gives the whole variable domain KAGVTQTPRYLIKTRGQQVTLSCSPISGHRSVSWYQQTPGQGLQFLFEYFSETQRNKGNFPGRFSGRQFSNSRSEMNVSTLELGDSALYLCASSLLAGGVFSYEQYFGPGTRLTVT.

This clonotype was recorded a few times. The chain carries TRBV11-2 and TRBJ1-4; TRBD1 might be the D (6 bases). Trimming took off 5 bases at V and 7 bases at J, with 14 bases between the two ends. The CDR3 length is 14 residues. Germline V gives CDR1 SGHAT, CDR2 FQNNGV. The CDR3 bases are TGTGCCAGCAGCCCATGGGGGGCCAGTGAAAAACTGTTTTTT. Protein sequence: CASSPWGASEKLFF.

The table lists this clonotype with a few counts. The chain combines TRBV12-3 or TRBV12-4 with TRBJ2-3; tentative D call: TRBD1 (5 bases). The CDR3 is 16 residues long. V shed 7 bases and J shed 2 bases, with 19 bases lying between them. CDR3 coding DNA: TGTGCCAGCACCCTACTCCAGGGAATCTACACAGATACGCAGTATTTT. Translated: CASTLLQGIYTDTQYF.

This clonotype has only a few counts. The genes are TRBV7-9 and TRBJ2-6; D gene uncertain. Germline V CDR1 and CDR2: SEHNR, FQNEAQ (reference sequence). The CDR3 totals 15 residues. V was pared by 5 bases and J by 0 bases, with 8 bases between. This CDR3 reads CASSPYSSGANVLTF. In nucleotides, the CDR3 is TGTGCCAGCAGCCCCTACAGCTCTGGGGCCAACGTCCTGACTTTC.

The genes are TRBV23-1 and TRBJ2-6; D gene unclear. TRBV23-1 is an ORF, and what it does is uncertain. This CDR3 has 17 amino acids. Between the trimmed V and J ends, which lost 2 bases and 1 base, there was a span of 12 bases. CDR3 DNA: TGCGCCAGCAGTCAACCGATTTTTGGGTCTGGGGCCAACGTCCTGACTTTC. It translates to CASSQPIFGSGANVLTF.

This clonotype occurred many times. The rearrangement uses TRBV18 and TRBJ1-1; D is uncertain. Trimming cost V 0 bases and J 0 bases, with 8 bases left between them. Germline CDR1 is KGHSH and CDR2 is LQKENI. CDR3 length: 15 amino acids. CDR3 nucleotide sequence: TGTGCCAGCTCACCACCGGCTACCCTGAACACTGAAGCTTTCTTT. As protein: CASSPPATLNTEAFF.

The chain links TRBV19 to TRBJ1-1, with 10 bases that match TRBD1. The CDR3 is 19 amino acids. The germline V gene encodes CDR1 LNHDA and CDR2 SQIVND (reference sequence). Trimming cost V 5 bases and J 0 bases; bases outside gene matches: 15. CDR3 sequence reads: CASSVLTGGTTTLNTEAFF. CDR3 coding DNA: TGTGCCAGTAGTGTATTGACAGGGGGCACTACGACTTTGAACACTGAAGCTTTCTTT.

This clonotype was recorded many times. This chain uses TRBV20-1 with TRBJ2-1; 8 bases align to TRBD2. Germline trimming cut 1 base from V and 7 bases from J; bases unmatched to any gene: 9. The V gene's germline CDR1 is DFQATT and CDR2 SNEGSKA (reference sequence). CDR3 length equals 15 residues. The CDR3 DNA follows: TGCAGTGCTAGAGGCCCAGCGGGAGACTCGAATGAGCAGTTCTTC. Translating it yields CSARGPAGDSNEQFF.

The sample holds one count of this clonotype. The chain is built from TRBV12-3 or TRBV12-4 and TRBJ1-2; TRBD1 matches 9 bases. The CDR3 spans 14 residues. The ends lost 3 bases at V and 4 bases at J; junction bases unmatched: 3. CDR3 nucleotides: TGTGCCAGCAGTTTGGGACAGGGTCCCTATGGCTACACCTTC. It codes for CASSLGQGPYGYTF.

This clonotype was seen a handful of times. The gene calls are TRBV29-1 and TRBJ2-1; the D gene is possibly TRBD2 (5 bases). Germline CDR1 reads SQVTM; CDR2 reads ANQGSEA. The CDR3 is 13 residues long. The ends were cut back, 7 bases at V and 1 base at J, with 11 bases in the middle. CDR3 loop: CSAGEQSYNEQFF. In nucleotides, the CDR3 is TGCAGCGCTGGGGAGCAGTCCTACAATGAGCAGTTCTTC.